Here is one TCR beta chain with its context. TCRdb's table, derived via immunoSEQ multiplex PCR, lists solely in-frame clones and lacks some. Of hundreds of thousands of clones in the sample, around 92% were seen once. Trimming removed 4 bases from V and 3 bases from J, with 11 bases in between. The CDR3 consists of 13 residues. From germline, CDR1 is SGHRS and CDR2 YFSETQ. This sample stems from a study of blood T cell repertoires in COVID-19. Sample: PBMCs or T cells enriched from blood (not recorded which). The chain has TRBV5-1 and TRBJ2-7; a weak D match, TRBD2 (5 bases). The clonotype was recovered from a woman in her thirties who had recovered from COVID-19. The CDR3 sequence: CASSTSGNYEQYF. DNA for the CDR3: TGCGCCAGCAGCACATCCGGGAACTACGAGCAGTACTTC.